This T cell receptor (beta chain) appears in the sequencing data of a study of Ad26.COV2.S vaccination and SARS-CoV-2 variants. V lost 2 bases, J lost 6 bases, and 7 bases lay in between. The CDR3 extends over 12 amino acids. CDR1 and CDR2 from the germline V gene are KGHDR and SFDVKD. Treatment: 19 received Ad26.COV2.S at low or high dose, single or two shots; roughly five received placebo; per-sample allocation not given. Sampling took place 63 days after the first vaccine or placebo injection. This clone was picked up a small number of times. Assay: immunoSEQ multiplex PCR; the TCRdb copy retains only in-frame clones and omits some. The repertoire includes hundreds of thousands of clones, roughly 84% of them detected once, and about 3.5% sits in the top ten.

Source: peripheral blood, taken in a trial of Ad26.COV2.S vaccine versus placebo. This receptor was taken from a person between 18 and 65 years old who received the Ad26.COV2.S COVID-19 vaccine or a placebo. The chain combines TRBV24-1 with TRBJ2-7; no clear D. CDR3 amino acids: CATSDSAGEQYF. DNA of the CDR3: TGTGCCACCAGTGATTCGGCTGGCGAGCAGTACTTC.